The following is a T cell receptor (beta chain) sequence with its context. At least ten counts were recorded for this clonotype. Its antigen target is currently unknown. One base away there is no much larger clone; base qualities are not given. This specimen comes from a study of molecular identifiers for immune sequencing clone quantification (dated 2018 in TCRdb). About the full investigation: For a replicate experiment, the RNA from either about 20,000 or 100,000 naive CD8 T cells was divided into five aliquots, and four of those aliquots went on to sequencing. The study was a methods study using CD8 T cells to benchmark molecular-identifier clustering-based TCR repertoire sequencing (MIDCIRS) and TCR RNA copy counting. Overall study results and their limits: Spiked-in Jurkat TCR RNA equivalent to a single cell was reported to be detectable even among 850,000 to 1,000,000 naive CD8 T cells. Highly expanded clone sizes could be underestimated if identical TCR molecules share a barcode. When barcode sub-clustering was omitted, TCR diversity was inflated by chimeric consensus sequences, with chimeras reaching as high as 47%. Clones above 20 RNA copies held over 98% of molecules in CMV-specific effector cells but under 1% in naive cells. Spiked-in Jurkat TCR RNA (approximately eleven copies' worth), which is not part of the donor repertoire, was contained in the naive libraries. Modeling estimated 2.5 to 3.5 recovered TCR RNA copies per cell, compared with about 9.3 by digital PCR, which implies 30% to 35% capture efficiency.

Naive CD8 T cell libraries were made from roughly 21,000 to 960,000 sorted cells using 10%, 30% or 50% of purified RNA. On a BD FACSAria II, naive CD8 T cells were FACS-sorted as CD8+CD4-CCR7+CD45RA+ and collected into RLT Plus buffer. To test detection sensitivity, Jurkat RNA equivalent to more than eight TCR copies was spiked into samples of about 17,000-1,100,000 naive CD8 T cells. CD8 T cells were enriched with RosetteSep CD8+ T Cell Enrichment Cocktail and Ficoll-Paque, followed by ACK red cell lysis. The protocol used for the library was PCR. Reads for this sample came from an Illumina HiSeq 4000. Bulk TCR libraries were prepared as previously described, using TCR primers listed in Table S5. Purification of total RNA was performed with the Qiagen AllPrep DNA/RNA kit. Before analysis, reads from multiple sequencing runs of one library were combined. The original pipeline was this. Reads were retained only if their TCR constant sequence matched exactly, and those retained reads were trimmed to 150 nt and grouped according to their 12-nt molecular barcodes. Reads in each barcode group were sub-clustered using a 15% Levenshtein threshold, and a quality-weighted consensus sequence was built for each RNA molecule. Non-functional sequences were filtered out, along with any lower-count sequence sitting one edit away from another sequence. Based on fitting two negative binomial distributions, any barcode sub-cluster with under 20% of the maximum read count was discarded. TCRdb reworked the public reads: Q25 trimming with fastp, MiXCR clone assembly, productive beta chains retained. Each entry merges the rows of one CDR3 protein and shows their most common DNA and genes. For this entry, the V and J calls and clone size follow TCRdb and not the study's own pipeline. This sample holds some 35,000 distinct CDR3 sequences; 15% to 20% were observed only once. The ten largest clones take up more than 0.9% of the sample.

The CDR3 spans 13 residues, from the cysteine through the phenylalanine. CDR3 DNA is the only sequence kept; it has 39 bases, read in frame from the first base. Cut back by 2 bases and 0 bases, the V and J ends lie 4 bases apart. The germline V gene (reference sequence) provides CDR1 LNHDA and CDR2 SQIVND. The receptor comes from a human donor in good health. Some libraries in this study had Jurkat cell RNA spiked in. The chain was built from TRBV19 and TRBJ1-1; the D gene is not confidently resolved. Sequenced: naive CD8+ T cells from blood, with Jurkat cell RNA spiked in. What the cell subset or site label conveys for this sample: FACS-sorted CD8+CD4-CCR7+CD45RA+ naive T cells. The nucleotides are TGTGCCAGTAGTATAACAGTGAACACTGAAGCTTTCTTT. Protein translation: CASSITVNTEAFF.